This T cell receptor (beta chain) originates from a study of blood T cell repertoires in COVID-19. This CDR3 has 15 residues. V was clipped by 5 bases and J by 9 bases, with 23 bases between them. Germline assignment: CDR1 SGHDT and CDR2 YYEEEE. The table came from immunoSEQ multiplex PCR; TCRdb's copy has only in-frame clones and leaves some out. Of approximately 140,000 clones detected, about 80% appear once; the ten largest clones hold less than 2.5%. The receptor was derived from a man in his 70s with acute or convalescent COVID-19. The material sequenced was peripheral blood. V gene TRBV5-6 combines with J gene TRBJ2-5, with TRBD2 as a possible D gene (6 bases). In DNA form, the CDR3 reads TGTGCCAGCAGGCCCGGGTTCGGGGGTGGGGTGGCCCAGTACTTC. Protein: CASRPGFGGGVAQYF.